The T cell receptor beta chain described here comes from a study of cytomegalovirus exposure and HLA in healthy donors. Primers for the PCR totalled 60 Vbeta and 13 Jbeta. Only in-frame clones appear in the TCRdb table, and some are missing; sequencing was by immunoSEQ multiplex PCR. The sample carries 100,000 to 150,000 clones, roughly 17% recorded once. The length of the CDR3 is 13 residues. The V segment lost 7 bases and the J segment 4 bases; nucleotides outside the gene matches: 7. The germline gives CDR1 SQVTM, CDR2 ANQGSEA. This clone has only a few counts. The material sequenced was PBMCs. The chain links TRBV29-1 to TRBJ2-5, with 9 bases lining up with TRBD1. The clonotype comes from a female donor in good health and CMV-seropositive. CDR3 sequence reads: CSAATGGGETQYF. CDR3 coding DNA: TGCAGCGCGGCGACAGGGGGAGGAGAGACCCAGTACTTC.